The 5 T cell receptor beta chains below all came from one sample that was sequenced in a study of identifying expanded T cells in peripheral blood. Clones were read by immunoSEQ multiplex PCR, and TCRdb kept only the in-frame ones, dropping some. The sample consists of 75,000 to 90,000 clones, approximately 90% of them appearing once. The specimen sequenced was blood. These receptor sequences come from a person between 18 and 69 years old in good health.

The rearrangement joins TRBV5-1 to TRBJ1-5; TRBD1 matches at 7 bases. This CDR3 is 15 amino acids long. Unmatched junction bases numbered 2, after V lost 2 bases and J lost 0 bases. CDR1 and CDR2 (germline): SGHRS, YFSETQ. The DNA of the CDR3 is TGCGCCAGCAGCTTAGGGGGCGATAGCAATCAGCCCCAGCATTTT. Amino acids: CASSLGGDSNQPQHF.

The rearrangement uses TRBV2 and TRBJ2-3, with D perhaps TRBD2 (6 bases). V gave up 7 bases and J gave up 2 bases, with 19 bases separating them. CDR1 and CDR2 from the germline V gene are SNHLY and FYNNEI. This CDR3 region has 16 residues. The CDR3 sequence: CASTAGKRALTDTQYF. The CDR3 nucleotides read TGTGCCAGCACCGCCGGGAAGCGGGCACTCACAGATACGCAGTATTTT. The full variable domain, with the rest looked up from reference TRBV2 and TRBJ2-3, is EPEVTQTPSHQVTQMGQEVILRCVPISNHLYFYWYRQILGQKVEFLVSFYNNEISEKSEIFDDQFSVERPDGSNFTLKIRSTKLEDSAMYFCASTAGKRALTDTQYFGPGTRLTVL.

V usage is TRBV19 and J usage is TRBJ2-3; possible D gene TRBD2, 7 bases. The germline V and J ends were trimmed by 7 bases and 3 bases, with 14 bases remaining between them. Germline CDR1 LNHDA, CDR2 SQIVND (reference sequence). This CDR3 contains 14 residues. The CDR3 DNA reads as TGTGCCAGTAAGGAGGGGGGGCGTACAGATACGCAGTATTTT. Amino acids: CASKEGGRTDTQYF.

This chain connects TRBV28 to TRBJ2-4; D is uncertain. Per the germline V gene, CDR1 is MDHEN and CDR2 is SYDVKM. This CDR3 comprises 16 residues. V was pared by 7 bases and J by 3 bases, with 19 bases between. The CDR3 region is CASTPRVSRVKNIQYF. The CDR3 coding sequence is TGTGCCAGCACCCCAAGGGTTAGTCGGGTCAAAAACATTCAGTACTTC.

The chain carries TRBV5-1 and TRBJ2-3, with D hard to call. Trimming stripped 0 bases from V and 0 bases from J, with 5 bases between. CDR3 size: 14 residues. Germline CDR1 is SGHRS and CDR2 is YFSETQ. CDR3: CASSLDPSTDTQYF. CDR3 coding DNA: TGCGCCAGCAGCTTGGACCCTAGCACAGATACGCAGTATTTT.